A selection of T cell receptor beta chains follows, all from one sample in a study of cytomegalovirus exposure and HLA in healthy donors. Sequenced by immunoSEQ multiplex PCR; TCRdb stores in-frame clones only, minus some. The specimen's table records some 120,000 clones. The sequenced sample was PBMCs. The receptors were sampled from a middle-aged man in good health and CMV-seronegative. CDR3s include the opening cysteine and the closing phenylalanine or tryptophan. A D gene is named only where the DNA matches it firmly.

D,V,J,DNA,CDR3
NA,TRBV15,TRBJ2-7,TGTGCCACCAGCGCGGCGGGCAGCTCCTACGAGCAGTACTTC,CATSAAGSSYEQYF
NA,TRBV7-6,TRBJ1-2,TGTGCCAGCAGCTTAACCTTAGCAGGGGCCGGCCATTATGGCTACACCTTC,CASSLTLAGAGHYGYTF
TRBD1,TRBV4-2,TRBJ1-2,TGTGCCAGCAGCCAAGAAATCAACGGACAGGGAAGGTATGGCTACACCTTC,CASSQEINGQGRYGYTF
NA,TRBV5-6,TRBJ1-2,TGTGCCAGCAGCTTGGGAGGCTATGGCTACACCTTC,CASSLGGYGYTF
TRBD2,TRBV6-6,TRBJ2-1,TGTGCCAGCACTGTAGCGGGGCAGGGCAATGAGCAGTTCTTC,CASTVAGQGNEQFF
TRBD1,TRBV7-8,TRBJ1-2,TGTGCCAGCAGCTTCTCACAGGGGAACTATGGCTACACCTTC,CASSFSQGNYGYTF
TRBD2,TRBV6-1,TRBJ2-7,TGTGCCAGCAGTACACTAGCGGGAGTAAATGAGCAGTACTTC,CASSTLAGVNEQYF
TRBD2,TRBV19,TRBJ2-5,TGTGCCAGTAGTATCGCGCTAGCGGGAGGCCAAGAGACCCAGTACTTC,CASSIALAGGQETQYF
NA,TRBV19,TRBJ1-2,TGTGCCAGTAGTATCAATCCGGTGACAGGTTTCTATGGCTACACCTTC,CASSINPVTGFYGYTF
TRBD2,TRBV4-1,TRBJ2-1,TGCGCCAGCAGTCAAAGGACTAGCGGGGTGTACAATGAGCAGTTCTTC,CASSQRTSGVYNEQFF
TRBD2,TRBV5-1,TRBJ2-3,TGCGCCAGCAGCCCTACCCCACTAGCGGGAGGGCCGGATACGCAGTATTTT,CASSPTPLAGGPDTQYF
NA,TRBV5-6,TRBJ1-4,TGTGCCAGCAGCTTTTACGGAACTAATGAAAAACTGTTTTTT,CASSFYGTNEKLFF
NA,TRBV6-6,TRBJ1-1,TGTGCCACCTGGGGAGGGAGGGGCCTCGGGGTTGAAGCTTTCTTT,CATWGGRGLGVEAFF
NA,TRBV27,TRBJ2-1,TGTGCCAGCAGTTTATCTCGGTACAATGAGCAGTTCTTC,CASSLSRYNEQFF
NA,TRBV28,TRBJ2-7,TGTGCCAGCACCTTAGGGGCAGGATCCTACGAGCAGTACTTC,CASTLGAGSYEQYF
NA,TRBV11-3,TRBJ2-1,TGTGCCAGCAGTCTATATGGAGAACCGAACAATGAGCAGTTCTTC,CASSLYGEPNNEQFF
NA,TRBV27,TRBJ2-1,TGTGCCAGCAGTTTATCTCTCGCCGCGACCTGGAATACAGGGCAGTTCTTC,CASSLSLAATWNTGQFF
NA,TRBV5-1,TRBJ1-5,TGCGCCAGCAGCCCGACAGGCCCCAATCAGCCCCAGCATTTT,CASSPTGPNQPQHF
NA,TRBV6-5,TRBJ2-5,TGTGCCAGCAGTTACACAAGACAAGAGACCCAGTACTTC,CASSYTRQETQYF
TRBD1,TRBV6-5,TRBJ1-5,TGTGCCAGCAGTAGGGACAGCAAAAATCAGCCCCAGCATTTT,CASSRDSKNQPQHF
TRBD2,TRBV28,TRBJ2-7,TGTGCCAGCAGTGTTAGCGGGATTATCCACGAGCAGTACTTC,CASSVSGIIHEQYF
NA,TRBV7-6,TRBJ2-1,TGTGCCAGCAGCTTAGGCGCAAATGACAATGAGCAGTTCTTC,CASSLGANDNEQFF
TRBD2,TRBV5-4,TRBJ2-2,TGTGCCAGCAGCCAGGGACTAGTTCCCGGGGAGCTGTTTTTT,CASSQGLVPGELFF
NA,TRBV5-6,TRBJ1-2,TGTGCCAGCAGCTTGGGTCGACAGATCTATGGCTACACCTTC,CASSLGRQIYGYTF
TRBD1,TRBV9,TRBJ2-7,TGTGCCAGCAGCGCTCGGGACAGGGCCCACGAGCAGTACTTC,CASSARDRAHEQYF
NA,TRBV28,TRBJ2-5,TGTGCCAGCAGTTTTCAGACAGGCGGGACCCAGTACTTC,CASSFQTGGTQYF
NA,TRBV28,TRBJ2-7,TGTGCCAGCGGGACCGGGACTAGGGGGCGGGAGCAGTACTTC,CASGTGTRGREQYF
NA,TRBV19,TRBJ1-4,TGTGCCAGTAGTCTCGGGACTGAGGAAAAACTGTTTTTT,CASSLGTEEKLFF